This T cell receptor beta chain was sequenced for a study of blood T cells in healthy people across ages (dated by TCRdb to between 2014 and 2017). Background for the entire study: Template switching captured roughly one uniquely barcoded TCR beta cDNA molecule per two T cells in model experiments. To track age-related changes in TCR beta repertoire diversity, the study relied on deep sequencing normalized with unique cDNA molecular identifiers. Donors were grouped into four age groups: young (average about 15 years), middle-aged (around 39), aged (62) and long-lived (approximately 75). To avoid experimental bias, donors of different ages were distributed randomly across sequencing lanes. Using the same blood draw, the study looked at two additional independent replicas of 1 million unique cDNA reads for two donors, one aged 18 to 30 and the other aged 80 or older.

Comments on this clonotype: Its antigen is still unknown. Within one base of it there is no much larger clone, and no base qualities were kept.

Systemically healthy Caucasian individuals from Russia, over 30 in total and aged about 6 to 100 years, were included as donors. About 10 milliliters of peripheral blood were collected from each donor into EDTA-treated Vacutainer tubes. Ficoll-Paque density-gradient centrifugation was used to isolate PBMCs, with at least 6 million obtained per sample. Trizol reagent was used to extract total RNA from the PBMCs, yielding at least 5.5 micrograms per sample. For every donor, an aliquot of PBMCs went through flow cytometry to measure the percentages of naive CD45RAhigh/CD27high T cells. The library was obtained by 5' RACE. Data came from an Illumina HiSeq 2500. A second about 6 to 11 cycle PCR used a sample-barcoded 5' primer and a J-beta primer mix. A unique molecular identifier was introduced onto each TCR beta cDNA molecule by a template-switch 5' adaptor carrying 12 random nucleotides. Each sample yielded at least 2.5 million CDR3-containing paired-end reads. First-strand cDNA was synthesized from all RNA with the Mint cDNA synthesis kit, primed by a TRBC-specific oligonucleotide. Following uracil-DNA glycosylase treatment, a first 18-cycle PCR with universal primers M1SS and BC2_uni_R was performed on all cDNA. On the study's bioinformatics: For normalization, 1 million high-quality reads, each with a distinct molecular identifier, were randomly selected from each sample. Reads with shared molecular identifiers were discarded instead of being binned into consensus sequences. MiTCR, with a Q25 quality threshold and the strictest error-elimination algorithm, was used for CDR3 identification, clonotype clustering and error correction. A nonparametric unseen species model using Euler transformation provided a lower-bound estimate of total TCR beta diversity. The public reads were run again by TCRdb, first through fastp at Q25 and then through MiXCR, and only productive beta chains were kept. Rows with one shared CDR3 protein collapse into an entry with the most common genes and DNA. The V and J calls shown here were made by TCRdb, not taken from the authors' results. This sample has about 1,500,000 distinct CDR3 sequences in its table, and 42% of those were observed once. 6.5% to 10% of the sample comes from the top ten.

The investigation overall reported the following: Total diversity estimates from one million sequenced T cells were considered lower bounds and underestimates. Observed TCR beta diversity per million T cells fell roughly linearly with age, and a significant reduction was already apparent by age about 36. The percentage of naive T cells measured by flow cytometry correlated strongly with observed TCR beta diversity. Bulk unsorted PBMC profiling prevented conclusive comparison of naive and antigen-experienced compartments. Because the CMV infection status of the donors was unknown, age-related changes in expanded clonotypes may potentially have been confounded. Compared with the aged group, the long-lived group had more naive CD4+ T cells, fewer expanded clones and increased TCR diversity, suggesting age selection.

V and J lose 3 bases and 7 bases, and a span of 15 bases separates them. The germline V gene (reference sequence) gives CDR1 as GTSNPN and CDR2 as SVGIG. Inclusive of the bounding cysteine and phenylalanine, the CDR3 is 14 residues long. Left in the record is the CDR3 DNA by itself, 42 bases read in frame from the first base. This clonotype was sampled from a woman younger than 35 in good health. The sample consisted of blood. The chain employs TRBV30 and TRBJ1-4; the D gene is possibly TRBD1, with 5 bases matching. The encoded CDR3 is CAWSLEGAGEKLFF. In nucleotide form, the sequence is TGTGCCTGGAGCCTCGAAGGGGCGGGTGAAAAACTGTTTTTT.